The clone carrying this TCR beta chain showed up many times. Its antigen is as yet unknown. Template switching supplied a universal primer site; unique molecular identifiers were carried on the cDNA. A single record per CDR3 protein comes from TCRdb applying MiXCR to the 5' RACE reads. The table lists about 100,000 distinct CDR3 sequences, just under 6% of them singletons. This record comes from a study of identical twins. Study results and caveats: A cross-sectional statistical analysis, not follow-up of the same donors, supported the conclusions. Cord blood beta clonotypes present at high abundance carried fewer insertions; no such pattern appeared in memory repertoires.

The germline CDR1 and CDR2 sequences are LNHDA and SQIVND (reference sequence). Trimming cost V 9 bases and J 10 bases; bases outside gene matches: 20. The CDR3 loop spans 15 amino acids. The chain employs TRBV19 and TRBJ1-2; 7 nucleotides line up with TRBD1. This TCR derives from a woman aged 45-59 years in good health. Sequenced: memory T cells sorted from blood. CDR3 bases: TGTGCCAGGCAAGAGGGACAGTCGCCGATCGATGACTACACCTTC. Translation: CARQEGQSPIDDYTF.